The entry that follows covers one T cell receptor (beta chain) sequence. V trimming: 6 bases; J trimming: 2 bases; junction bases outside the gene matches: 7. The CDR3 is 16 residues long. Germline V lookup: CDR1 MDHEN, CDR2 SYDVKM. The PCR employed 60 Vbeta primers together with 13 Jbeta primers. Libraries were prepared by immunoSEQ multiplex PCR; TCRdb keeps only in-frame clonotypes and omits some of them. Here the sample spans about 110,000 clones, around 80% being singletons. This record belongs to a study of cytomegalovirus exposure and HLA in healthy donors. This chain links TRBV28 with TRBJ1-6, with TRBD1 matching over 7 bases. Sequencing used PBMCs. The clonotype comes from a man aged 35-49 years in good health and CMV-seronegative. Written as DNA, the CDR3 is TGTGCCAGCAGGCCAACTACAGGGGCCTATAATTCACCCCTCCACTTT. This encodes CASRPTTGAYNSPLHF.